The T cell receptor (beta chain) described here comes from a study of radiotherapy plus CTLA-4 blockade in lung cancer. This clone was observed a few times. Its antigen is as yet unknown. Notes on the study in general: An expansion of tumor-derived TCR clones occurred in blood after radiotherapy plus ipilimumab.

Profiled with immunoSEQ multiplex PCR; TCRdb holds only in-frame clones, not every one. The data show some 110,000 clones, more than 70% seen once. CDR3 length: 16 amino acids. CDR1 and CDR2 (germline): MDHEN, SYDVKM. The V gene end was trimmed by 6 bases and the J gene end by 0 bases; junction bases not matched to a gene: 5. Sequencing was performed on peripheral blood, taken from a patient treated with radiotherapy plus ipilimumab. The source of this sequence is a human donor with non-small cell lung cancer that progressed on radiotherapy plus ipilimumab. Some clones in this sample may be carry-over from other donors' samples. This chain connects TRBV28 to TRBJ1-6; TRBD1 matches 7 bases. The CDR3 here is CASSRTGISYNSPLHF. DNA of the CDR3: TGTGCCAGCAGCCGGACAGGCATCTCCTATAATTCACCCCTCCACTTT.